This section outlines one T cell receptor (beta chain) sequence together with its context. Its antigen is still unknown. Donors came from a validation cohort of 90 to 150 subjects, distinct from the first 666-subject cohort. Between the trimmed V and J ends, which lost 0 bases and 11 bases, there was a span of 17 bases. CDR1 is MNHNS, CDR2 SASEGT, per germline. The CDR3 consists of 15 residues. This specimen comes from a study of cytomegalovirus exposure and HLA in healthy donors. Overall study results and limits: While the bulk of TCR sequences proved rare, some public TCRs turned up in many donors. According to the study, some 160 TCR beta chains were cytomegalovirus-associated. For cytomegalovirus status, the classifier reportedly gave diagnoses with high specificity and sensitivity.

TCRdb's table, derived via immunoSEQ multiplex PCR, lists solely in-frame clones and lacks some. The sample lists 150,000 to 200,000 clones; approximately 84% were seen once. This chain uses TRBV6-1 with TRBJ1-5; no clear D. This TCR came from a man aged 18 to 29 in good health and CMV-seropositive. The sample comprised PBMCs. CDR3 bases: TGTGCCAGCAGTGAAGCGCTTGTGGGCCAGCGGGCCCAGCATTTT. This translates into CASSEALVGQRAQHF.